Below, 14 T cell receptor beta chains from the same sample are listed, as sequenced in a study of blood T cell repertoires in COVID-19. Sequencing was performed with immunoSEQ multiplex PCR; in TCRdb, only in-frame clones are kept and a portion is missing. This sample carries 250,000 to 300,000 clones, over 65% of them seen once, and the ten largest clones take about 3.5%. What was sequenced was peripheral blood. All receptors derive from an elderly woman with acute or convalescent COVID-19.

CDR3 sequence reads: CASILSSSYNEQFF. The CDR3 DNA is TGTGCCAGCATCCTATCAAGCTCCTACAATGAGCAGTTCTTC. The chain is built from TRBV6-4 and TRBJ2-1; no reliable D call. From germline, CDR1 is MRHNA and CDR2 SNTAGT. The V end lost 7 bases, the J end lost 0 bases, and 10 bases lay between the germline ends. The CDR3 has 14 amino acids.

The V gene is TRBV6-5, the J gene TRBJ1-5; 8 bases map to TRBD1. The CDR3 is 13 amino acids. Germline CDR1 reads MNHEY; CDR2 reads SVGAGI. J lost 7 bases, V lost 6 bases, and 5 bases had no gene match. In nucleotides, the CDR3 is TGTGCCAGCAGGGACAGGGAATCCCAGCCCCAGCATTTT. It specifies CASRDRESQPQHF.

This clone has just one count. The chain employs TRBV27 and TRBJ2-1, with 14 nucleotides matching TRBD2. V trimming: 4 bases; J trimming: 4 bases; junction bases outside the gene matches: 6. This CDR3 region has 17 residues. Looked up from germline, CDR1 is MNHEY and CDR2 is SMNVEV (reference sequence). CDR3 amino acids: CASSWTSGRKMYNEQFF. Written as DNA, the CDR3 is TGTGCCAGCAGTTGGACTAGCGGGAGGAAGATGTACAATGAGCAGTTCTTC.

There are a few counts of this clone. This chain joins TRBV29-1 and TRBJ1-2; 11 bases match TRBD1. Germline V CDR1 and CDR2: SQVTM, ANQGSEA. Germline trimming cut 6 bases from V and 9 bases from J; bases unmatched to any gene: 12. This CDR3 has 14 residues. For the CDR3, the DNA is TGCAGCGTAGTTTCGGACAGGGGGCGGACTAGCTACACCTTC. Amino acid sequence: CSVVSDRGRTSYTF.

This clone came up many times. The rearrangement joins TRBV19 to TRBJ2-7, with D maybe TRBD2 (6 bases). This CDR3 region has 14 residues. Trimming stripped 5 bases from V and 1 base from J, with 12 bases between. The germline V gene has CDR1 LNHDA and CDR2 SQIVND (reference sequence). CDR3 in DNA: TGTGCCAGTAGTCGACTAGGTGGGTCCTACGAGCAGTACTTC. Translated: CASSRLGGSYEQYF.

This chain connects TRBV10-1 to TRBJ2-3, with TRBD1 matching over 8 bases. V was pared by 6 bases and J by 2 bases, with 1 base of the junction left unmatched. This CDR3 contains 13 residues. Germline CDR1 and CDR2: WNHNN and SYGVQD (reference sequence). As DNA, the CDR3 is TGCGCCAGCAGGGGACAGGCCACAGATACGCAGTATTTT. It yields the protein CASRGQATDTQYF.

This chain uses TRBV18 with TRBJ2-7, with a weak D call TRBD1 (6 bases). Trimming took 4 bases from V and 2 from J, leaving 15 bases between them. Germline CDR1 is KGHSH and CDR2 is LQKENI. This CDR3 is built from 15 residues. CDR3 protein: CASSRIENRAYEQYF. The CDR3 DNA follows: TGTGCCAGCTCACGTATAGAGAACAGGGCCTACGAGCAGTACTTC.

The CDR3 nucleotides are TGTGCCAGCTCACCAGGGACAGGGGTCACCGGGGAGCTGTTTTTT. Translating gives CASSPGTGVTGELFF. The V call is TRBV18, the J call TRBJ2-2, with TRBD1 matching over 10 bases. The CDR3 has 15 residues. The V segment lost 2 bases and the J segment 4 bases; nucleotides outside the gene matches: 1. CDR1 is KGHSH and CDR2 is LQKENI in the germline V gene.

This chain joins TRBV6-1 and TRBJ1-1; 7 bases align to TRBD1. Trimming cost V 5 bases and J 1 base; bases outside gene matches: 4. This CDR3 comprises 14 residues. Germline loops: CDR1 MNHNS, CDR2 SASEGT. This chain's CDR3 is CASSHRQGNTEAFF. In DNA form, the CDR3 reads TGTGCCAGCAGTCACCGACAGGGGAACACTGAAGCTTTCTTT.

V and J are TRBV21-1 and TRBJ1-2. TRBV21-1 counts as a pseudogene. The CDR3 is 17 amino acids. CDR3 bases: TGTGCCAGCAGCAAAGTTGAATGGTCCGAGAGGGCGCATGGCTACACCTTC. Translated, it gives CASSKVEWSERAHGYTF.

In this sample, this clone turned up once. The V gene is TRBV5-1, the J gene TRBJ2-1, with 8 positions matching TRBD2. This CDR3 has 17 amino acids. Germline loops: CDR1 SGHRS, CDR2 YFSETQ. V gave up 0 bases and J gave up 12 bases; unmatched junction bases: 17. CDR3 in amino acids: CASSLAASGLGNSRQFF. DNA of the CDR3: TGCGCCAGCAGCTTGGCCGCCTCGGGACTAGGCAATTCCAGGCAGTTCTTC. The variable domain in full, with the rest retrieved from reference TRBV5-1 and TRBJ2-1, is KAGVTQTPRYLIKTRGQQVTLSCSPISGHRSVSWYQQTPGQGLQFLFEYFSETQRNKGNFPGRFSGRQFSNSRSEMNVSTLELGDSALYLCASSLAASGLGNSRQFFGPGTRLTVL.

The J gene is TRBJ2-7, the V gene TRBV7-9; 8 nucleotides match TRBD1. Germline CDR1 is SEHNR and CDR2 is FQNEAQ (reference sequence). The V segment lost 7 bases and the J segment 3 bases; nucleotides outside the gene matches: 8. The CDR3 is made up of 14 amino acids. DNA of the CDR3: TGTGCCAGCACCTGGACAGGGATGGACTACGAGCAGTACTTC. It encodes CASTWTGMDYEQYF.

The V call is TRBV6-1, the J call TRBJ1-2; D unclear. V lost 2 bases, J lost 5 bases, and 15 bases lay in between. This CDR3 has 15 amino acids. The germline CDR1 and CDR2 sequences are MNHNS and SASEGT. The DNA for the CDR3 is TGTGCCAGCAGTGAAACGTACGGCGACACTTATGGCTACACCTTC. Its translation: CASSETYGDTYGYTF.

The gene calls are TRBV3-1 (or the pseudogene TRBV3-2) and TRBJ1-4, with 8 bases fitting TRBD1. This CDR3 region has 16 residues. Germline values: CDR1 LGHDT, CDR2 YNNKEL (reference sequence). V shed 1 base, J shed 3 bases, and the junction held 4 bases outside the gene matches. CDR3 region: CASSQGQGISNEKLFF. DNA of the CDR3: TGTGCCAGCAGCCAAGGACAGGGGATATCTAATGAAAAACTGTTTTTT.